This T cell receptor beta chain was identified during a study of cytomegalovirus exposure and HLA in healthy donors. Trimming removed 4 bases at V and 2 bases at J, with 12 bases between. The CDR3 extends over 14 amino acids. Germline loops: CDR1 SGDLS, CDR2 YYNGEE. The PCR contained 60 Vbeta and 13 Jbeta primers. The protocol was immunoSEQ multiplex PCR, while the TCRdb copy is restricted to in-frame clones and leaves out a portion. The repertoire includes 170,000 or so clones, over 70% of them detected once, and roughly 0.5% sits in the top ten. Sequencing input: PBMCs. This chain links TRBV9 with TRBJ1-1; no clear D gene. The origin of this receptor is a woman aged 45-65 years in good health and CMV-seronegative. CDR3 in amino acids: CASSITASNTEAFF. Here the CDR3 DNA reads TGTGCCAGCAGCATCACAGCATCCAACACTGAAGCTTTCTTT.